This T cell receptor beta chain appears in the sequencing data of a study of blood T cell repertoires in COVID-19. Study at large: Acute and convalescent COVID-19 specimens originated in the United States, Italy and Spain. Sources were T cells, B-cell-depleted T cells, or PBMCs; the material itself was cDNA or gDNA.

The ends lost 3 bases at V and 8 bases at J; junction bases unmatched: 6. Germline CDR1 reads SNHLY; CDR2 reads FYNNEI. The CDR3 covers 15 residues. Source study methods: Reference gene primer amplification gave nucleated cell count estimates. Profiling relied on immunoSEQ multiplex PCR, and the TCRdb table lists in-frame clones only, not all of them. V and J calls and clone size are those listed in that table; D and trimming were worked out from the DNA. The sample has some 180,000 clones; roughly 84% are singletons. The receptor comes from a human donor in a cohort sampled during active COVID-19. The sequenced sample consisted of peripheral blood. The rearrangement uses TRBV2 and TRBJ2-1; 11 nucleotides align to TRBD2. CDR3 protein: CASSETSGTSHEQFF. The CDR3 region has the DNA TGTGCCAGCAGTGAGACTAGCGGGACGTCCCATGAGCAGTTCTTC.